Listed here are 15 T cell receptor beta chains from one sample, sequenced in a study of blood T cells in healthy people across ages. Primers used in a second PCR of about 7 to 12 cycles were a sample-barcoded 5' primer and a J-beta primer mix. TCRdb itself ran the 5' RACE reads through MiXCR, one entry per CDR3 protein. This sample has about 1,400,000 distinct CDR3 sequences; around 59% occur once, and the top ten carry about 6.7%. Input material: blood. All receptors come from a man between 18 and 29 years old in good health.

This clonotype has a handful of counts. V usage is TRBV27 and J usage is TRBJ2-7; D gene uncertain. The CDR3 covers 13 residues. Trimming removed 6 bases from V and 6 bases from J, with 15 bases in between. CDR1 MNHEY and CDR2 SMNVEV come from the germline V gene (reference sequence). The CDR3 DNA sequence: TGTGCCAGCAGCCTTACCGGGTACTCCGAGCAGTACTTC. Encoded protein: CASSLTGYSEQYF.

The CDR3 protein is CAQGAHPYYEQYF. The CDR3 coding sequence is TGTGCACAGGGGGCACATCCCTACTACGAGCAGTACTTC. V usage is TRBV25-1 and J usage is TRBJ2-7, with 9 bases identical to TRBD1. The germline gives CDR1 MGHDK, CDR2 SYGVNS. The CDR3 is 13 residues long.

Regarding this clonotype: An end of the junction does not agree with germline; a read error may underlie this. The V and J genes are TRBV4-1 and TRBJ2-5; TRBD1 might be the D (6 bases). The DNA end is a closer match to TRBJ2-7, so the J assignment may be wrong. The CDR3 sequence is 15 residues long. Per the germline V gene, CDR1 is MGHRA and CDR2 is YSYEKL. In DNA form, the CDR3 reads TGCGCCCGCAGCCTTAGGACAGACAAAACCTACGAGCAGTACTTC. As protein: CARSLRTDKTYEQYF.

Here the CDR3 DNA reads TGTGCCAGCAGTTACAGAAGATACTATGGCTACACCTTC. Amino acid sequence: CASSYRRYYGYTF. The V and J genes are TRBV6-5 and TRBJ1-2; D uncertain. CDR3 length: 13 amino acids. Germline loops: CDR1 MNHEY, CDR2 SVGAGI. Between the trimmed V and J ends, which lost 2 bases and 3 bases, there was a span of 7 bases.

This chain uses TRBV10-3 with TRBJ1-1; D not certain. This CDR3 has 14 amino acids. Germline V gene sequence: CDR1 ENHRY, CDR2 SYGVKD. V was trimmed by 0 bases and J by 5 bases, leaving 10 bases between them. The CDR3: CAISESSEETEAFF. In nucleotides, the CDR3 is TGTGCCATCAGTGAGTCGTCGGAGGAAACTGAAGCTTTCTTT.

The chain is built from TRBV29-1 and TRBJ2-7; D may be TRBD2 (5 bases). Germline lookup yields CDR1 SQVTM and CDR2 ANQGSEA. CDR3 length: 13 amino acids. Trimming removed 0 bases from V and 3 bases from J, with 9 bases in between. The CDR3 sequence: CSVEDGEGYEQYF. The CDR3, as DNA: TGCAGCGTTGAAGACGGGGAAGGCTACGAGCAGTACTTC.

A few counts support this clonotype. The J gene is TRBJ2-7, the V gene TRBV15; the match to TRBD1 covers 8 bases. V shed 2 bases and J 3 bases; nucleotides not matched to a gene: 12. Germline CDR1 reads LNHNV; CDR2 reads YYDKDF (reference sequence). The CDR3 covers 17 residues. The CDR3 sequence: CATSRSTGTGNLYEQYF. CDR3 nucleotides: TGTGCCACCAGCAGATCAACCGGGACAGGAAATCTCTACGAGCAGTACTTC.

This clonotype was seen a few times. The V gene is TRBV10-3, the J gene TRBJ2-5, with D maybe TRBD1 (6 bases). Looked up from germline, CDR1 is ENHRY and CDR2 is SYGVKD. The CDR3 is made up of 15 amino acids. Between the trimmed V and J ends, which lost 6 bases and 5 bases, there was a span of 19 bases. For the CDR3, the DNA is TGTGCCATCAGACAGACAGGAGAGGCGTGGGAGACCCAGTACTTC. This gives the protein CAIRQTGEAWETQYF.

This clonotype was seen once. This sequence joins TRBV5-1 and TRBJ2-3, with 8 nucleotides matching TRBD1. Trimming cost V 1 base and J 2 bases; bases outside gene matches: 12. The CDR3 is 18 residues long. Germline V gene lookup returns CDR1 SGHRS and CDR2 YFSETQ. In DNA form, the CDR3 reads TGCGCCAGCAGCTTGATAGGAACCGACAGGGGTTTCACAGATACGCAGTATTTT. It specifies CASSLIGTDRGFTDTQYF.

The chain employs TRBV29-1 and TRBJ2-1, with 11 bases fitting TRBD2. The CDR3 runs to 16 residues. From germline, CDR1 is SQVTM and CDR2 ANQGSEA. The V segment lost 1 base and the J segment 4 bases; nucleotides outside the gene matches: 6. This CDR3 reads CSVEGLTSGNYNEQFF. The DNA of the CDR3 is TGCAGCGTTGAAGGGCTGACTAGCGGGAATTACAATGAGCAGTTCTTC.

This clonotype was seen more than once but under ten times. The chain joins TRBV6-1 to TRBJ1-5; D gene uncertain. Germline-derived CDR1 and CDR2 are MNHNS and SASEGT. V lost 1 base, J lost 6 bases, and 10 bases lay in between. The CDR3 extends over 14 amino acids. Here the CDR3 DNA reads TGTGCCAGCAGTGAAGAAAGGGAGGGTCAGCCCCAGCATTTT. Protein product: CASSEEREGQPQHF.

Written as DNA, the CDR3 is TGTGCCAGCAGCCCATCGGGACTTGACGCATCGCCAGATACGCAGTATTTT. It is translated as CASSPSGLDASPDTQYF. The chain couples TRBV7-2 to TRBJ2-3; D possibly corresponds to TRBD2 (6 bases). CDR3 length equals 17 residues. V lost 5 bases to trimming and J lost 4 bases, with 22 bases between them. CDR1 and CDR2 from the germline V gene are SGHTA and FQGNSA. Full variable domain (outside the CDR3, taken from reference TRBV7-2 and TRBJ2-3): GAGVSQSPSNKVTEKGKDVELRCDPISGHTALYWYRQSLGQGLEFLIYFQGNSAPDKSGLPSDRFSAERTGGSVSTLTIQRTQQEDSAVYLCASSPSGLDASPDTQYFGPGTRLTVL.

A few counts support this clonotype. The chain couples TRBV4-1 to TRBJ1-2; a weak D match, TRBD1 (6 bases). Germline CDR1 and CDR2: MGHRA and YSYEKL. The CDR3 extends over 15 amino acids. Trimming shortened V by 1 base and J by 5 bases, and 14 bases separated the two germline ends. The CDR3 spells CASSQAAGANYGYTF. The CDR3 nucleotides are TGCGCCAGCAGCCAAGCAGCGGGGGCGAATTATGGCTACACCTTC.

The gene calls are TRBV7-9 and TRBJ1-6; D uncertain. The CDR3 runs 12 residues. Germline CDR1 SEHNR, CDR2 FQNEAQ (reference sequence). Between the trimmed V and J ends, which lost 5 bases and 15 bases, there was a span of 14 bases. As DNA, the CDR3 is TGTGCCAGCAGCCTCGGGAGTCAAATCCTCCACTTT. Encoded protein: CASSLGSQILHF.

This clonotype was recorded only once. As DNA, the CDR3 is TGTGCCAGCAGGGACTTAAGCTCCTACGAGCAGTACTTC. It codes for CASRDLSSYEQYF. This sequence joins TRBV27 and TRBJ2-7; maybe TRBD2 (5 bases). Germline V gene sequence: CDR1 MNHEY, CDR2 SMNVEV (reference sequence). CDR3 length: 13 amino acids. V was shortened by 6 bases and J by 0 bases, with 9 bases between the two germline ends.